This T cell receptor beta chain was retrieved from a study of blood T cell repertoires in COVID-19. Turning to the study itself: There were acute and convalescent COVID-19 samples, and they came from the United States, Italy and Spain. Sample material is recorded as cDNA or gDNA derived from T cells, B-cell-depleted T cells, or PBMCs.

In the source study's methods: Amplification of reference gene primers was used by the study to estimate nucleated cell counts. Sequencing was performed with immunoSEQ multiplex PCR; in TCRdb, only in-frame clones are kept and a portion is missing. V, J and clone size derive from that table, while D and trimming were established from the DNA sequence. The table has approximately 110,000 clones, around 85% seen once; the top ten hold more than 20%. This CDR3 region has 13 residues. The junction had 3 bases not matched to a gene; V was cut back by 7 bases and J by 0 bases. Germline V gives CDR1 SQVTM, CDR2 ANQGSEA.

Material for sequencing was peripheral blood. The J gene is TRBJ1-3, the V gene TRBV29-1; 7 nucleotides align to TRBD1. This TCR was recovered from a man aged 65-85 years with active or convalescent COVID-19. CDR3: CSAQGPSGNTIYF. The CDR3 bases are TGCAGCGCACAGGGGCCCTCTGGAAACACCATATATTTT.